This is a list of T cell receptor beta chains from one sample in a study of response to subunit inactivated influenza vaccine. Using its own MiXCR run on the RT-PCR reads, TCRdb lists one record per CDR3 protein. Seen here are 200,000 to 300,000 distinct CDR3 sequences, 12% observed once, and the top ten hold approximately 8.4%. This specimen consisted of non-naive T cells sorted from PBMCs, obtained roughly 15 days before vaccination. These receptors all come from a man aged 50-60 years who received an inactivated influenza vaccine. Both conserved end residues are part of each CDR3. A D gene is named only where the DNA matches it firmly. Clone size is not always given. Where it is, it says once, few, many or a class for expanded clones.

CDR3 length: 13
J gene: TRBJ1-3
clone size: few
D gene: .
V gene: TRBV5-1
CDR3 protein: CASTRGIGNTIYF
CDR3 DNA: TGCGCCAGCACCCGCGGGATAGGAAACACCATATATTTT

CDR3 length: 13
J gene: TRBJ2-2
clone size: .
D gene: TRBD1
V gene: TRBV2
CDR3 protein: CASIRQGFGELFF
CDR3 DNA: TGTGCCAGCATTAGACAGGGTTTCGGGGAGCTGTTTTTT

CDR3 length: 14
J gene: TRBJ2-2
clone size: few
D gene: TRBD2
V gene: TRBV15
CDR3 protein: CATVDGGYTGELFF
CDR3 DNA: TGTGCCACCGTCGACGGGGGGTACACCGGGGAGCTGTTTTTT

CDR3 length: 13
J gene: TRBJ2-1
clone size: many
D gene: .
V gene: TRBV12-3/TRBV12-4
CDR3 protein: CASSLQGRNEQFF
CDR3 DNA: TGTGCCAGCAGTTTACAGGGGCGGAATGAGCAGTTCTTC

CDR3 length: 15
J gene: TRBJ1-5
clone size: many
D gene: TRBD1
V gene: TRBV29-1
CDR3 protein: CSVAQTGDSNQPQHF
CDR3 DNA: TGCAGCGTTGCGCAGACAGGGGATAGCAATCAGCCCCAGCATTTT

CDR3 length: 13
J gene: TRBJ2-7
clone size: many
D gene: .
V gene: TRBV7-2
CDR3 protein: CAPLQWGRYEQYF
CDR3 DNA: TGTGCCCCCCTCCAATGGGGAAGGTACGAGCAGTACTTC

CDR3 length: 15
J gene: TRBJ2-7
clone size: many
D gene: .
V gene: TRBV4-3
CDR3 protein: CASSQGRGVFYEQYF
CDR3 DNA: TGCGCCAGCAGCCAGGGGAGGGGGGTTTTCTACGAGCAGTACTTC

CDR3 length: 14
J gene: TRBJ1-1
clone size: few
D gene: .
V gene: TRBV10-3
CDR3 protein: CAIRPHQGHTEAFF
CDR3 DNA: TGTGCCATTCGCCCGCACCAGGGGCACACTGAAGCTTTCTTT

CDR3 length: 13
J gene: TRBJ2-7
clone size: many
D gene: .
V gene: TRBV5-1
CDR3 protein: CASSYGDSYEQYF
CDR3 DNA: TGCGCCAGCAGCTACGGGGACTCCTACGAGCAGTACTTC

CDR3 length: 14
J gene: TRBJ2-7
clone size: many
D gene: .
V gene: TRBV6-2/TRBV6-3
CDR3 protein: CASTRVPGAYEQYF
CDR3 DNA: TGTGCCAGCACCCGGGTCCCCGGAGCCTACGAGCAGTACTTC

CDR3 length: 14
J gene: TRBJ1-1
clone size: many
D gene: TRBD1
V gene: TRBV5-1
CDR3 protein: CASSSRTGSTEAFF
CDR3 DNA: TGCGCCAGCAGCTCCCGGACAGGGTCGACTGAAGCTTTCTTT

CDR3 length: 15
J gene: TRBJ1-2
clone size: many
D gene: TRBD1
V gene: TRBV10-3
CDR3 protein: CAITRTWDSPYGYTF
CDR3 DNA: TGTGCCATCACGAGAACCTGGGACAGTCCCTATGGCTACACCTTC

CDR3 length: 16
J gene: TRBJ2-3
clone size: .
D gene: TRBD2
V gene: TRBV20-1
CDR3 protein: CSASRSRLAGRDTQYF
CDR3 DNA: TGCAGTGCTAGTCGATCCCGACTAGCGGGCCGGGATACGCAGTATTTT

CDR3 length: 15
J gene: TRBJ2-7
clone size: .
D gene: .
V gene: TRBV4-2
CDR3 protein: CASSPSPGVLYEQYF
CDR3 DNA: TGTGCCAGCAGCCCCTCGCCGGGAGTACTCTACGAGCAGTACTTC

CDR3 length: 15
J gene: TRBJ2-3
clone size: many
D gene: .
V gene: TRBV24-1
CDR3 protein: CATSGRQISTDTQYF
CDR3 DNA: TGTGCCACCAGTGGCCGACAGATTAGCACAGATACGCAGTATTTT

CDR3 length: 15
J gene: TRBJ1-1
clone size: .
D gene: TRBD1
V gene: TRBV6-2/TRBV6-3
CDR3 protein: CASSKGGGLVTEAFF
CDR3 DNA: TGTGCCAGCAGTAAAGGGGGCGGATTGGTCACTGAAGCTTTCTTT

CDR3 length: 16
J gene: TRBJ2-3
clone size: .
D gene: .
V gene: TRBV3-1
CDR3 protein: CASSQEVGSRRGEQYF
CDR3 DNA: TGTGCCAGCTCCCAAGAGGTTGGGAGCCGACGAGGGGAGCAGTATTTT

CDR3 length: 13
J gene: TRBJ2-3
clone size: few
D gene: .
V gene: TRBV29-1
CDR3 protein: CSVAWGSTDTQYF
CDR3 DNA: TGCAGCGTTGCCTGGGGGAGCACAGATACGCAGTATTTT

CDR3 length: 15
J gene: TRBJ1-2
clone size: few
D gene: .
V gene: TRBV28
CDR3 protein: CASSFRVTVGYGYTF
CDR3 DNA: TGTGCCAGCAGTTTTAGGGTGACAGTCGGCTATGGCTACACCTTC

CDR3 length: 14
J gene: TRBJ2-6
clone size: few
D gene: .
V gene: TRBV20-1
CDR3 protein: CSAKDISGANVLTF
CDR3 DNA: TGCAGTGCTAAAGACATCTCTGGGGCCAACGTCCTGACTTTC

CDR3 length: 16
J gene: TRBJ2-7
clone size: many
D gene: TRBD2
V gene: TRBV4-1
CDR3 protein: CASSQERLAGRYEQYF
CDR3 DNA: TGCGCCAGCAGCCAAGAGCGACTAGCGGGGAGATACGAGCAGTACTTC

CDR3 length: 14
J gene: TRBJ2-7
clone size: few
D gene: .
V gene: TRBV11-2
CDR3 protein: CASSLDPRGMEQYF
CDR3 DNA: TGTGCCAGCAGCTTAGATCCCCGGGGGATGGAGCAGTACTTC

CDR3 length: 14
J gene: TRBJ2-1
clone size: few
D gene: .
V gene: TRBV24-1
CDR3 protein: CATSDPWSYNEQFF
CDR3 DNA: TGTGCCACCAGTGATCCTTGGTCCTACAATGAGCAGTTCTTC

CDR3 length: 15
J gene: TRBJ2-1
clone size: many
D gene: TRBD2
V gene: TRBV9
CDR3 protein: CASTIAGGTYNEQFF
CDR3 DNA: TGTGCCAGCACAATAGCGGGAGGGACCTACAATGAGCAGTTCTTC

CDR3 length: 13
J gene: TRBJ2-7
clone size: few
D gene: .
V gene: TRBV5-4
CDR3 protein: CASSVDSAYEQYF
CDR3 DNA: TGTGCCAGCAGCGTGGACTCAGCCTACGAGCAGTACTTC

CDR3 length: 14
J gene: TRBJ2-3
clone size: few
D gene: .
V gene: TRBV12-3/TRBV12-4
CDR3 protein: CASSFGPGADTQYF
CDR3 DNA: TGTGCCAGCAGTTTTGGGCCGGGAGCAGATACGCAGTATTTT

CDR3 length: 18
J gene: TRBJ2-7
clone size: few
D gene: TRBD2
V gene: TRBV5-1
CDR3 protein: CASSLAAQRGGSSYEQYF
CDR3 DNA: TGCGCCAGCAGCTTGGCTGCGCAGCGGGGGGGGAGCTCCTACGAGCAGTACTTC

CDR3 length: 14
J gene: TRBJ2-1
clone size: .
D gene: .
V gene: TRBV5-1
CDR3 protein: CASRGTGPRNEQFF
CDR3 DNA: TGCGCCAGCAGGGGAACAGGGCCCCGCAATGAGCAGTTCTTC

CDR3 length: 15
J gene: TRBJ2-3
clone size: .
D gene: TRBD1
V gene: TRBV6-2/TRBV6-3
CDR3 protein: CASRSGQGESDTQYF
CDR3 DNA: TGTGCCAGCAGATCCGGACAGGGAGAGTCAGATACGCAGTATTTT

CDR3 length: 15
J gene: TRBJ2-2
clone size: many
D gene: .
V gene: TRBV4-2
CDR3 protein: CASSQAGANTGELFF
CDR3 DNA: TGTGCCAGCAGCCAAGCAGGGGCGAACACCGGGGAGCTGTTTTTT

CDR3 length: 18
J gene: TRBJ2-7
clone size: .
D gene: TRBD2
V gene: TRBV4-3
CDR3 protein: CASSHGTSGGSGSYEQYF
CDR3 DNA: TGCGCCAGCAGCCATGGGACTAGCGGGGGTTCCGGCTCCTACGAGCAGTACTTC

CDR3 length: 15
J gene: TRBJ1-5
clone size: many
D gene: .
V gene: TRBV6-2/TRBV6-3
CDR3 protein: CASRRGQHSNQPQHF
CDR3 DNA: TGTGCCAGCAGAAGAGGGCAACATAGCAATCAGCCCCAGCATTTT

CDR3 length: 15
J gene: TRBJ1-6
clone size: many
D gene: TRBD1
V gene: TRBV12-3/TRBV12-4
CDR3 protein: CASSLYRQGDSPLHF
CDR3 DNA: TGTGCCAGCAGTTTATATCGACAGGGTGATTCACCCCTCCACTTT

CDR3 length: 17
J gene: TRBJ2-1
clone size: .
D gene: .
V gene: TRBV5-6
CDR3 protein: CASSLFAGAERTAEQFF
CDR3 DNA: TGTGCCAGCAGCTTGTTTGCGGGGGCGGAGCGGACGGCCGAGCAGTTCTTC

CDR3 length: 13
J gene: TRBJ1-1
clone size: many
D gene: TRBD1
V gene: TRBV14
CDR3 protein: CASSYRGHTEAFF
CDR3 DNA: TGTGCCAGCAGTTACAGGGGGCACACTGAAGCTTTCTTT

CDR3 length: 14
J gene: TRBJ2-7
clone size: few
D gene: .
V gene: TRBV20-1
CDR3 protein: CSARDLVRTYEQYF
CDR3 DNA: TGCAGTGCTAGAGATCTAGTGAGAACCTACGAGCAGTACTTC

CDR3 length: 17
J gene: TRBJ1-3
clone size: .
D gene: .
V gene: TRBV6-1
CDR3 protein: CASTPGPRLGPGNTIYF
CDR3 DNA: TGTGCCAGCACTCCGGGACCGAGACTTGGTCCTGGAAACACCATATATTTT

CDR3 length: 11
J gene: TRBJ2-5
clone size: .
D gene: .
V gene: TRBV29-1
CDR3 protein: CSVKLGETQYF
CDR3 DNA: TGCAGCGTCAAGCTGGGGGAGACCCAGTACTTC

CDR3 length: 13
J gene: TRBJ2-7
clone size: .
D gene: .
V gene: TRBV5-1
CDR3 protein: CASSFGDGYEQYF
CDR3 DNA: TGCGCCAGCAGCTTCGGAGACGGCTACGAGCAGTACTTC

CDR3 length: 16
J gene: TRBJ2-3
clone size: many
D gene: .
V gene: TRBV20-1
CDR3 protein: CSATISGTPLTDTQYF
CDR3 DNA: TGCAGTGCTACCATCTCCGGGACTCCCCTCACAGATACGCAGTATTTT

CDR3 length: 17
J gene: TRBJ2-5
clone size: .
D gene: TRBD2
V gene: TRBV4-3
CDR3 protein: CASSQGRGVQFVETQYF
CDR3 DNA: TGCGCCAGCAGCCAAGGACGGGGGGTCCAATTTGTGGAGACCCAGTACTTC